One and the same sample provided the 21 T cell receptor beta chains below, sequenced in a study of blood T cell repertoires in COVID-19. This table comes from immunoSEQ multiplex PCR, and its TCRdb copy is limited to in-frame clones, with some not included. The sample has roughly 300,000 clones, about 85% seen once. The specimen sequenced was peripheral blood. The receptors were sampled from a human donor in a cohort sampled during active COVID-19.

Of note for this clone: The junction departs from germline at one end; a sequencing error may be responsible. The J gene is TRBJ2-1, the V gene TRBV9, with TRBD2 matching over 8 bases. Germline loops: CDR1 SGDLS, CDR2 YYNGEE. The CDR3 runs to 12 residues. CDR3 coding DNA: TGTGCCAGCAGCCAGACTAGCGAGCCTCTGATCTTC. This translates into CASSQTSEPLIF.

This chain connects TRBV5-4 to TRBJ1-4; weak D call: TRBD1 (6 bases). Per germline, CDR1 SGHNT and CDR2 YYREEE (reference sequence). CDR3 length: 14 amino acids. The V end was cut by 4 bases, the J end by 5 bases, with 12 bases between. This CDR3 reads CASSPTGTNEKLFF. The DNA of the CDR3 is TGTGCCAGCAGCCCCACAGGGACAAATGAAAAACTGTTTTTT. Complete variable domain (other parts from reference TRBV5-4 and TRBJ1-4): ETGVTQSPTHLIKTRGQQVTLRCSSQSGHNTVSWYQQALGQGPQFIFQYYREEENGRGNFPPRFSGLQFPNYSSELNVNALELDDSALYLCASSPTGTNEKLFFGSGTQLSVL.

The V and J genes are TRBV7-8 and TRBJ2-7; 14 bases are a match to TRBD2. There are 19 residues in the CDR3. With V trimmed by 3 bases and J by 1 base, 11 bases remained unmatched. In germline, CDR1 is SGHVS, CDR2 FQNEAQ. As DNA, the CDR3 is TGTGCCAGCAGCTTGCGTTGGGGACTAGCGGGGGCGTCATCCTACGAGCAGTACTTC. It translates to CASSLRWGLAGASSYEQYF.

The chain employs TRBV3-1 (or the pseudogene TRBV3-2) and TRBJ2-1; 7 bases match TRBD2. Germline loops: CDR1 LGHDT, CDR2 YNNKEL (reference sequence). There are 15 residues in the CDR3. Unmatched junction bases numbered 10, after V lost 5 bases and J lost 6 bases. In nucleotides, the CDR3 is TGTGCCAGCAGCATCACGCTAGCGGAGGTCAATGAGCAGTTCTTC. Translated, it gives CASSITLAEVNEQFF.

The rearrangement links TRBV28 to TRBJ2-1; D might be TRBD2 (5 bases). The CDR3 length is 14 residues. The ends were cut back, 3 bases at V and 4 bases at J, with 10 bases in the middle. CDR1 and CDR2 (germline): MDHEN, SYDVKM. The CDR3 sequence: CASSLSGAYNEQFF. The CDR3 coding sequence is TGTGCCAGCAGTTTGAGCGGAGCTTACAATGAGCAGTTCTTC.

This clone showed up just a few times. The sample contains more than one DNA sequence encoding this CDR3. This sequence joins TRBV24-1 and TRBJ2-2; possible D gene TRBD1, 5 bases. This CDR3 spans 14 amino acids. Trimming shortened V by 3 bases and J by 4 bases, and 8 bases separated the two germline ends. Germline-derived CDR1 and CDR2 are KGHDR and SFDVKD. The CDR3 spells CATSDPRGTGELFF. The DNA of the CDR3 is TGTGCCACCAGTGATCCTAGGGGCACCGGGGAGCTGTTTTTT.

The chain recombines TRBV20-1 with TRBJ1-2; the D is unclear. The CDR3 is made up of 15 amino acids. The germline CDR1 and CDR2 sequences are DFQATT and SNEGSKA (reference sequence). V was trimmed by 3 bases and J by 7 bases, leaving 21 bases between them. CDR3 DNA sequence: TGCAGTGCTAGTCGGCGGAGCGAAACTTCCAGTGGCTACACCTTC. Translating it yields CSASRRSETSSGYTF.

This clone appeared a few times. The chain uses TRBV18 and TRBJ1-1; 7 bases align to TRBD1. This CDR3 comprises 15 residues. The germline V gene encodes CDR1 KGHSH and CDR2 LQKENI. The junction had 2 bases not matched to a gene; V was cut back by 0 bases and J by 1 base. CDR3 protein: CASSPPNRGNTEAFF. The CDR3 coding sequence is TGTGCCAGCTCACCACCGAACAGGGGGAACACTGAAGCTTTCTTT. Using reference TRBV18 and TRBJ1-1 for the parts outside the CDR3, the full variable domain is NAGVMQNPRHLVRRRGQEARLRCSPMKGHSHVYWYRQLPEEGLKFMVYLQKENIIDESGMPKERFSAEFPKEGPSILRIQQVVRGDSAAYFCASSPPNRGNTEAFFGQGTRLTVV.

The chain employs TRBV7-9 and TRBJ2-6, with D perhaps TRBD1 (5 bases). CDR3 length: 16 amino acids. Germline V lookup: CDR1 SEHNR, CDR2 FQNEAQ (reference sequence). V was clipped by 1 base and J by 3 bases, with 10 bases between them. CDR3 DNA: TGTGCCAGCAGCTTAGGGGGCGCACGTGGGGCCAACGTCCTGACTTTC. This codes for CASSLGGARGANVLTF.

This clone occurred once. This chain joins TRBV6-6 and TRBJ2-2; D possibly corresponds to TRBD2 (7 bases). V shed 6 bases and J shed 6 bases, with 20 bases lying between them. This CDR3 region has 16 residues. CDR1 and CDR2 from the germline V gene are MNHNY and SVGAGI (reference sequence). The CDR3 DNA is TGTGCCAGCAGCTTAGGGGGAGCACGGGGGGCCGGGGAGCTGTTTTTT. This encodes CASSLGGARGAGELFF.

The V and J genes are TRBV6-5 and TRBJ1-5; D ambiguous. This CDR3 has 12 residues. Germline V gene lookup returns CDR1 MNHEY and CDR2 SVGAGI. V lost 8 bases to trimming and J lost 4 bases, with 9 bases between them. CDR3 region: CASGRRNQPQHF. The CDR3 region has the DNA TGTGCCAGCGGGAGAAGAAATCAGCCCCAGCATTTT.

The chain employs TRBV19 and TRBJ2-1; 10 positions agree with TRBD2. J gave up 3 bases and V 7 bases, and 3 bases lay outside the gene matches. Germline CDR1 reads LNHDA; CDR2 reads SQIVND (reference sequence). The CDR3 is 14 amino acids. The CDR3 region is CASMTSGHYNEQFF. CDR3 nucleotide sequence: TGTGCCAGTATGACTAGCGGGCACTACAATGAGCAGTTCTTC.

This chain joins TRBV23-1 and TRBJ2-7; D may be TRBD2 (5 bases). TRBV23-1 belongs to the ORF category, with a function that is uncertain. Trimming left V 0 bases short and J 7 bases short, with 16 bases between. CDR3 length equals 15 residues. Here the CDR3 DNA reads TGCGCCAGCAGTCAATCTGGGTGGAGGCTGGAGGAGCAGTACTTC. Its translation: CASSQSGWRLEEQYF.

The chain has TRBV9 and TRBJ2-4; TRBD1 aligns across 9 bases. The germline V gene has CDR1 SGDLS and CDR2 YYNGEE. With V trimmed by 0 bases and J by 6 bases, 13 bases remained unmatched. The CDR3 has 18 residues. This CDR3 is CASSVDPLPNRGLNIQYF. CDR3 nucleotide sequence: TGTGCCAGCAGCGTAGACCCATTACCAAACAGGGGGCTAAACATTCAGTACTTC.

V and J are TRBV18 and TRBJ2-6; 7 nucleotides agree with TRBD1. There are 18 residues in the CDR3. Trimming cost V 0 bases and J 2 bases; bases outside gene matches: 7. Germline CDR1 is KGHSH and CDR2 is LQKENI. Here the CDR3 reads CASSPPRQGGPGANVLTF. DNA of the CDR3: TGTGCCAGCTCACCACCGAGACAGGGTGGACCTGGGGCCAACGTCCTGACTTTC.

This rearrangement joins TRBV18 to TRBJ1-2, with 7 bases that match TRBD1. After removal of 5 bases from V and 8 bases from J, the junction contained 11 bases not matched to a gene. Germline lookup yields CDR1 KGHSH and CDR2 LQKENI. The CDR3 extends over 14 amino acids. The CDR3 here is CASSVTGEARGYTF. DNA for the CDR3: TGTGCCAGCTCAGTTACAGGGGAGGCTCGAGGCTACACCTTC.

The genes are TRBV5-4 and TRBJ2-2; 9 nucleotides line up with TRBD2. The CDR3 runs to 16 residues. The ends lost 0 bases at V and 5 bases at J; junction bases unmatched: 5. In germline, CDR1 is SGHNT, CDR2 YYREEE (reference sequence). The CDR3 nucleotides read TGTGCCAGCAGCTTGGGCGGGAGGGCCTATACCGGGGAGCTGTTTTTT. It encodes CASSLGGRAYTGELFF.

The rearrangement joins TRBV18 to TRBJ1-2, with D maybe TRBD1 (6 bases). Between the trimmed V and J ends, which lost 4 bases and 2 bases, there was a span of 8 bases. This CDR3 comprises 13 residues. Germline V gives CDR1 KGHSH, CDR2 LQKENI. The CDR3: CASSLDSNYGYTF. The DNA of the CDR3 is TGTGCCAGCTCACTGGACAGCAACTATGGCTACACCTTC.

This chain uses TRBV7-3 with TRBJ2-2, with 8 bases aligning to TRBD2. Germline V CDR1 and CDR2: SGHTA, FQGTGA. The V and J ends lost 5 bases and 0 bases, in that order; junction bases with no gene match: 11. This CDR3 region has 18 residues. The DNA of the CDR3 is TGTGCCAGCAGCCCCACAAGTGGGGGACTAGCGAACACCGGGGAGCTGTTTTTT. Protein sequence: CASSPTSGGLANTGELFF.

The chain couples TRBV5-4 to TRBJ1-2; D gene unclear. Deletions cut 4 bases from V and 8 bases from J, with 21 bases between. Germline-derived CDR1 and CDR2 are SGHNT and YYREEE (reference sequence). The CDR3 sequence is 15 residues long. This chain's CDR3 is CASSHKEEGIRGYTF. Written as DNA, the CDR3 is TGTGCCAGCAGCCATAAAGAGGAAGGTATCCGCGGCTACACCTTC.

The rearrangement links TRBV7-3 to TRBJ2-7; 7 bases are a match to TRBD2. Germline loops: CDR1 SGHTA, CDR2 FQGTGA. With V trimmed by 3 bases and J by 4 bases, 21 bases remained unmatched. CDR3 length equals 19 residues. The chain's CDR3 is CASSFRQLYLGRGYYEQYF. The CDR3 nucleotides read TGTGCCAGCAGCTTCCGCCAGCTTTACTTAGGGCGGGGGTATTACGAGCAGTACTTC.